One and the same sample provided the 21 T cell receptor beta chains below, sequenced in a study of T cells expressing NK-cell markers. Each CDR3 protein gets one entry in TCRdb, which reprocessed the 5' RACE reads and gives no DNA. The clone table shows around 470,000 distinct CDR3 sequences, with the ten largest holding 1.4%. Sequencing input: blood T cells: a sorted CD56 or NKG2C T cell subset, CD4+ or CD8+ T cells, or bulk PBMC T cells (not recorded which). These receptors were obtained from a woman aged 50 to 60 in good health.

The CDR3 here is CASSERRSGAKNIQYF. V and J are TRBV25-1 and TRBJ2-4. CDR3 length: 16 amino acids. Germline lookup yields CDR1 MGHDK and CDR2 SYGVNS.

The chain recombines TRBV12-3 or TRBV12-4 with TRBJ2-1; TCRdb's D call of TRBD2 is untestable without DNA. The CDR3 has 13 residues. CDR3 amino acids: CASSLAGGTSRFF.

The rearrangement links TRBV6-5 to TRBJ1-4; checking the TCRdb D call of TRBD1 is not possible without DNA. The CDR3 has 14 residues. The germline V gene encodes CDR1 MNHEY and CDR2 SVGAGI. The CDR3 is CASSPQGMMAKLFF.

The rearrangement joins TRBV4-1 to TRBJ2-1. Germline CDR1 MGHRA, CDR2 YSYEKL. The length of the CDR3 is 14 residues. CDR3 loop: CASSQGTVINEQFF.

This chain connects TRBV20-1 to TRBJ2-1; the TCRdb call, TRBD2, lacks DNA for checking. Germline assignment: CDR1 DFQATT and CDR2 SNEGSKA (reference sequence). The CDR3 extends over 19 amino acids. CDR3 region: CSAREVAGGPIHKYGEQFF.

V usage is TRBV6-1 and J usage is TRBJ1-3. CDR3 length equals 16 residues. Germline V lookup: CDR1 MNHNS, CDR2 SASEGT. The CDR3 spells CASSDSTRIGTDTIYF.

The chain carries TRBV20-1 and TRBJ1-5; TCRdb picks TRBD1, but there is no DNA to check that call. Germline lookup yields CDR1 DFQATT and CDR2 SNEGSKA (reference sequence). The CDR3 has 14 amino acids. This chain's CDR3 is CSANRIDSNQPQHF.

The V gene is TRBV13, the J gene TRBJ1-1; TCRdb reports TRBD1, a call that lacks DNA to check it against. CDR3 size: 14 residues. Looked up from germline, CDR1 is PRHDT and CDR2 is FYEKMQ (reference sequence). The CDR3 protein is CASSQFGTYGEAFF.

The chain couples TRBV12-3 or TRBV12-4 to TRBJ1-6. The CDR3 has 16 amino acids. The CDR3: CASSLRAGMGNSPLHF.

V is TRBV20-1 and J is TRBJ2-2; the D call of TRBD1 rests on TCRdb alone, since no DNA is present to check it. Looked up from germline, CDR1 is DFQATT and CDR2 is SNEGSKA (reference sequence). The CDR3 loop spans 15 amino acids. This CDR3 reads CSARGGRNPSGELFF.

This chain connects TRBV5-1 to TRBJ1-3; the D gene TCRdb calls, TRBD1, cannot be checked with no DNA. Germline V CDR1 and CDR2: SGHRS, YFSETQ. This CDR3 region has 18 residues. CDR3 sequence: CASSSDLFQGRSGNTIYF.

CDR3 sequence: CASSVTYGELFF. This chain links TRBV12-3 or TRBV12-4 with TRBJ2-2. The CDR3 is 12 amino acids.

This chain joins TRBV24-1 and TRBJ1-5; TCRdb proposes TRBD1, but this gene call is untestable without DNA. CDR1 and CDR2 from the germline V gene are KGHDR and SFDVKD. CDR3 length: 15 residues. The CDR3 region is CATSDANRIDQPQHF.

V is TRBV12-3 or TRBV12-4 and J is TRBJ1-1; with no DNA, the TCRdb D assignment of TRBD1 cannot be verified. The CDR3 has 16 amino acids. CDR3: CASSDAGGPLGTEAFF.

This chain joins TRBV7-7 and TRBJ2-2. CDR3 length equals 16 residues. The germline V gene encodes CDR1 SSHAT and CDR2 FNYEAQ (reference sequence). The CDR3: CASSFAAASNTGELFF.

The chain carries TRBV7-2 and TRBJ2-5; TCRdb picks TRBD2, but there is no DNA to check that call. The CDR3 consists of 13 residues. CDR1 SGHTA and CDR2 FQGNSA come from the germline V gene. The CDR3 reads CASSPGLAETQYF.

The V gene is TRBV6-1, the J gene TRBJ1-2. Germline V gene data show CDR1 as MNHNS and CDR2 as SASEGT. CDR3 length: 14 residues. The CDR3 here is CASSPSDMDYGYTF.

V and J are TRBV20-1 and TRBJ2-1; TCRdb indicates TRBD2, and absent DNA this call remains unverified. Germline CDR1 DFQATT, CDR2 SNEGSKA (reference sequence). The CDR3 is 14 residues long. This CDR3 is CSAEGLRAYNEQFF.

V is TRBV29-1 and J is TRBJ2-1; the TCRdb call, TRBD2, lacks DNA for checking. CDR1 is SQVTM and CDR2 is ANQGSEA in the germline V gene. CDR3 length: 14 residues. The CDR3 here is CSTEGLAALNEQFF.

The CDR3 loop reads CASRSSPTGNQETQYF. V usage is TRBV12-3 or TRBV12-4 and J usage is TRBJ2-5; TCRdb calls TRBD1, which cannot be checked without DNA. CDR3 length equals 16 residues.

The rearrangement uses TRBV4-1 and TRBJ2-1; TCRdb's D call of TRBD2 is untestable without DNA. CDR3 length equals 16 residues. Germline lookup yields CDR1 MGHRA and CDR2 YSYEKL. The CDR3 is CACSQEISGSYNEQFF.